This T cell receptor beta chain was profiled in a study of blood T cell repertoires in COVID-19. Study-level information: The samples span acute and convalescent COVID-19 from the United States, Italy and Spain.

Data came from immunoSEQ multiplex PCR; TCRdb stores just in-frame clones and leaves some out. The sample lists some 66,000 clones; roughly 82% were seen once. CDR1 is LNHDA and CDR2 is SQIVND in the germline V gene (reference sequence). This CDR3 is built from 13 residues. The junction had 1 base not matched to a gene; V was cut back by 5 bases and J by 3 bases. The receptor comes from a man in his 60s with acute or convalescent COVID-19. The V call is TRBV19, the J call TRBJ1-5; 7 bases are shared with TRBD1. The sample consisted of peripheral blood. The CDR3 sequence: CASSGTDNQPQHF. The CDR3, as DNA: TGTGCCAGTAGTGGGACAGACAATCAGCCCCAGCATTTT.